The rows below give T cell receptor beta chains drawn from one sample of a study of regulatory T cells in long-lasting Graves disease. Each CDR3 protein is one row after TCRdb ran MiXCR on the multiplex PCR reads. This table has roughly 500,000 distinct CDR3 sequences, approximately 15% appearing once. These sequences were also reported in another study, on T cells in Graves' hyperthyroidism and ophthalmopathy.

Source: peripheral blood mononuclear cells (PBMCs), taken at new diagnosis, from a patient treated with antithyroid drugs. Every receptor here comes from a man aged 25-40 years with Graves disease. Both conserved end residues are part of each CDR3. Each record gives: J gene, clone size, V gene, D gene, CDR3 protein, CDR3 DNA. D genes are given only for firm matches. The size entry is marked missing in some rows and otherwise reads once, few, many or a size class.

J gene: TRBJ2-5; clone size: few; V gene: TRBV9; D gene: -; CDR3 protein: CASSVDDFTQYF; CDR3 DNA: TGTGCCAGCAGCGTAGATGACTTCACCCAGTACTTC
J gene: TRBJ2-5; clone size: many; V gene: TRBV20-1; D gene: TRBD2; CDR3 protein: CSARDGLAERETQYF; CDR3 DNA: TGCAGTGCTAGAGATGGGCTAGCGGAACGCGAGACCCAGTACTTC
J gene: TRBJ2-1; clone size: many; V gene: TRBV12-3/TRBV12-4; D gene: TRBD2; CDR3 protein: CASSSKTSGRAYNEQFF; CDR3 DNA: TGTGCCAGCAGTTCCAAGACTAGCGGGAGGGCCTACAATGAGCAGTTCTTC
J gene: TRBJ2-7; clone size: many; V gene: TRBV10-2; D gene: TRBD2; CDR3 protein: CASSLMGLVNEQYF; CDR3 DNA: TGCGCCAGCAGTTTAATGGGACTAGTAAACGAGCAGTACTTC
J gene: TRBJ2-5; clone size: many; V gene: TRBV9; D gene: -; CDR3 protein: CASSVEEGLETQYF; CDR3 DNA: TGTGCCAGCAGCGTAGAGGAGGGCCTAGAGACCCAGTACTTC
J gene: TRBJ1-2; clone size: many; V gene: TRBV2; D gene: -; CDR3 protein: CASSERDYGYTF; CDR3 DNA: TGTGCCAGCAGTGAAAGGGACTATGGCTACACCTTC
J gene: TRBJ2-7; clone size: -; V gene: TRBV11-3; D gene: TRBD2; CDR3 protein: CASSLGTSGEINYEQYF; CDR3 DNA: TGTGCCAGCTCACTCGGGACTAGCGGGGAAATTAACTACGAGCAGTACTTC
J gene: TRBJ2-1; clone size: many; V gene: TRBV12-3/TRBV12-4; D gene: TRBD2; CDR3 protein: CASSIGAGGYNEQFF; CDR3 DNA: TGTGCCAGCAGTATTGGAGCGGGAGGGTACAATGAGCAGTTCTTC
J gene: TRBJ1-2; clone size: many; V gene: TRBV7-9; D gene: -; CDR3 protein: CASSPPPGLRGYTF; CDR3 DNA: TGTGCCAGCAGCCCTCCCCCCGGTTTGCGGGGCTACACCTTC
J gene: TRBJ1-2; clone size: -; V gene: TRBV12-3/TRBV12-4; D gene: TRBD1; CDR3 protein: CASSLSARGYDYTF; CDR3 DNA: TGTGCCAGCAGTTTATCTGCCAGGGGGTATGACTACACCTTC
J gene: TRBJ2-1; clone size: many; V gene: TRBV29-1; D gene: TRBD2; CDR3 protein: CSVGLAGDEQFF; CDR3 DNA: TGCAGCGTGGGACTAGCGGGAGATGAGCAGTTCTTC
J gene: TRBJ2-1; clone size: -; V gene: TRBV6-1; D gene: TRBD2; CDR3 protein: CASSVLADPYNEQFF; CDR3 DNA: TGTGCCAGCAGTGTACTAGCGGACCCGTACAATGAGCAGTTCTTC
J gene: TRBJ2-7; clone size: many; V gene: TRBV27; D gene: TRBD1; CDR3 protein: CASSLWTGDEQYF; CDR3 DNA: TGTGCCAGCAGTCTATGGACAGGGGACGAGCAGTACTTC
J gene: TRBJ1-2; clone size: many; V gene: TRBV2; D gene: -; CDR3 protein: CASTRQFYGYTF; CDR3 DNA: TGTGCCAGCACTAGACAGTTCTATGGCTACACCTTC
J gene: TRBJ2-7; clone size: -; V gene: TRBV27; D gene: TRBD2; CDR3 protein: CASSLKRTGGQYF; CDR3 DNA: TGTGCCAGCAGTTTAAAACGCACGGGAGGGCAGTACTTC
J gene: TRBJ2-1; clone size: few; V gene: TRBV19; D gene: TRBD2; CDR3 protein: CASSLTLAGVFYNEQFF; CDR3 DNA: TGTGCCAGTAGTCTTACGTTAGCGGGCGTGTTCTACAATGAGCAGTTCTTC
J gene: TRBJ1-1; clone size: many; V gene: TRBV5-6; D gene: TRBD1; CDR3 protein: CASSWIYRGTEAFF; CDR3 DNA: TGTGCCAGCAGCTGGATTTACAGGGGAACTGAAGCTTTCTTT
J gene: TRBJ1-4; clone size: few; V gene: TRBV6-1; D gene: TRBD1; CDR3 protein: CASSWDRRGEKLFF; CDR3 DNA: TGTGCCAGCAGCTGGGACAGAAGAGGTGAAAAACTGTTTTTT
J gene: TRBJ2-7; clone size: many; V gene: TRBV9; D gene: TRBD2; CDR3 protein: CASSVGGGLGYEQYF; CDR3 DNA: TGTGCCAGCAGCGTAGGGGGCGGACTAGGCTACGAGCAGTACTTC
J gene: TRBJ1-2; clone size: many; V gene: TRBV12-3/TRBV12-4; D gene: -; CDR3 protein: CASSYRQAYGYTF; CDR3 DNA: TGTGCCAGCAGTTACCGACAGGCCTATGGCTACACCTTC
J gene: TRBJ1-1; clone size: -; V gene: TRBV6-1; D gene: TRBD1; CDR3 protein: CASGRQGATEAFF; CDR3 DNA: TGTGCCAGCGGAAGACAGGGGGCAACTGAAGCTTTCTTT
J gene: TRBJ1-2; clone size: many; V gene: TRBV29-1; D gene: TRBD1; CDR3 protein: CSVESGQGGYGYTF; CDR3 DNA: TGCAGCGTTGAGTCGGGACAGGGGGGCTATGGCTACACCTTC
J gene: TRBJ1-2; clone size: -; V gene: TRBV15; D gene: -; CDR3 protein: CATSRASNGDYGYTF; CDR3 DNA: TGTGCCACCAGCAGGGCCTCCAACGGGGACTATGGCTACACCTTC
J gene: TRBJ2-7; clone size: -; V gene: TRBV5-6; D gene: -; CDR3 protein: CASSLGDPTYEQYF; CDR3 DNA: TGTGCCAGCAGCTTGGGGGACCCGACCTACGAGCAGTACTTC
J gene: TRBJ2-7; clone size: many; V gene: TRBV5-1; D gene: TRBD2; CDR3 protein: CASSWGVRGSPLTYEQYF; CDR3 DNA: TGCGCCAGCAGCTGGGGCGTCCGCGGGAGCCCGCTAACCTACGAGCAGTACTTC
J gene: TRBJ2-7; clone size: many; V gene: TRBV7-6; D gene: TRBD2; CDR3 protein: CASSPTRSGTGEQYF; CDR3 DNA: TGTGCCAGCAGCCCAACGCGAAGCGGGACGGGCGAGCAGTACTTC
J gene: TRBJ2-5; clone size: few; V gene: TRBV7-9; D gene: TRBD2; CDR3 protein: CASSLVGGGETQYF; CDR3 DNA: TGTGCCAGCAGCTTAGTTGGCGGGGGAGAGACCCAGTACTTC
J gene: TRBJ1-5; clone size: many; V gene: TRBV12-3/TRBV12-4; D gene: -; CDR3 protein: CASRRGGVSNQPQHF; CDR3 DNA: TGTGCCAGCAGAAGGGGGGGGGTTAGCAATCAGCCCCAGCATTTT
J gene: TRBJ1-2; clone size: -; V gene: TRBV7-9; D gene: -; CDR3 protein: CASSSFSLRRPGGNNGYTF; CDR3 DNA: TGTGCCAGCAGCTCTTTTAGCCTTAGGCGCCCCGGGGGGAACAATGGCTACACCTTC
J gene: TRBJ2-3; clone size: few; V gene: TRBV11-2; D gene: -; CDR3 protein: CASSFLANSQDTQYF; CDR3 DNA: TGTGCCAGCAGCTTTTTAGCGAATTCCCAAGATACGCAGTATTTT
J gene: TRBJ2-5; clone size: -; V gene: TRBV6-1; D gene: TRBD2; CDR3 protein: CASTDGAGGPGEGTQYF; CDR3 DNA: TGTGCCAGCACAGACGGAGCGGGAGGGCCGGGGGAAGGGACCCAGTACTTC
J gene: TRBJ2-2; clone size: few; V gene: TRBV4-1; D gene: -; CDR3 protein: CASSHSKGDTGELFF; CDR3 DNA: TGCGCCAGCAGCCACTCAAAAGGGGACACCGGGGAGCTGTTTTTT
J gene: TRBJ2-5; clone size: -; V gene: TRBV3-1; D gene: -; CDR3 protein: CASSQVHLLLRQKETQYF; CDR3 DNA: TGTGCCAGCAGCCAAGTACATTTGCTTTTGAGGCAGAAAGAGACCCAGTACTTC
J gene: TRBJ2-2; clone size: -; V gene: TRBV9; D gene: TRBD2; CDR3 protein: CASSGPLAGGSTGELFF; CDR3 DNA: TGTGCCAGCAGCGGACCTTTAGCGGGAGGGTCGACCGGGGAGCTGTTTTTT
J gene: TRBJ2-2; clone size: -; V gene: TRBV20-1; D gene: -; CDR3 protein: CNEAGGPNTGELFF; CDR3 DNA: TGCAATGAGGCAGGCGGACCGAACACCGGGGAGCTGTTTTTT
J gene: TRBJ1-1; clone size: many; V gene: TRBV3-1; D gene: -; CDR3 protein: CASSQALTGTTEAFF; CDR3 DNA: TGTGCCAGCAGCCAAGCGCTTACAGGGACCACTGAAGCTTTCTTT
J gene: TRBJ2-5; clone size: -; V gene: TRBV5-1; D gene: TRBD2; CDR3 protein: CASSPGTSGTYRRETQYF; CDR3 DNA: TGCGCCAGCAGCCCTGGGACTAGCGGGACCTATCGACGGGAGACCCAGTACTTC
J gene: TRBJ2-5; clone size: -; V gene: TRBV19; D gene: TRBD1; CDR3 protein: CATSPTGGQETQYF; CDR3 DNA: TGTGCCACCTCTCCGACAGGGGGCCAAGAGACCCAGTACTTC
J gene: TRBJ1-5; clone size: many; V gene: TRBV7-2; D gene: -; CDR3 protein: CASSRRQDQPQHF; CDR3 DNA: TGTGCCAGCAGCCGGAGACAGGATCAGCCCCAGCATTTT
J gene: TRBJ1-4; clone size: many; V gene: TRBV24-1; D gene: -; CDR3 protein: CATSEGGAEEKLFF; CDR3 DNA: TGTGCCACCAGTGAAGGGGGGGCCGAAGAAAAACTGTTTTTT
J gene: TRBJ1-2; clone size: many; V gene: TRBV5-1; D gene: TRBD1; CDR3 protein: CASSPGGADGYTF; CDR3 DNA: TGCGCCAGCAGCCCAGGGGGCGCCGATGGCTACACCTTC
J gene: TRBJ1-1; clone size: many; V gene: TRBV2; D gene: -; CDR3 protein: CAGGKAGGMNTEAFF; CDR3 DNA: TGTGCCGGCGGGAAGGCAGGAGGTATGAACACTGAAGCTTTCTTT
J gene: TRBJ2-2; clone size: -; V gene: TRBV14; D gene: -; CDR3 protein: CASSIGTSPNTGELFF; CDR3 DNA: TGTGCCAGCAGCATCGGGACGTCGCCAAACACCGGGGAGCTGTTTTTT
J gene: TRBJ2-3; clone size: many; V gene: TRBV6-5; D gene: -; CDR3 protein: CASSYSRQGGYTQYF; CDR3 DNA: TGTGCCAGCAGTTACTCGAGACAGGGAGGATATACGCAGTATTTT
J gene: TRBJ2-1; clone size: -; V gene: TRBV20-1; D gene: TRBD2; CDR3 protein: CSAIDRKAGSPAFYNDQFF; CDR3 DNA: TGCAGTGCTATCGATAGAAAAGCGGGATCCCCGGCATTTTACAATGATCAGTTCTTC
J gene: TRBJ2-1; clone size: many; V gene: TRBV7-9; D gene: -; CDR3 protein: CASVIVTGQIPLPYNEQFF; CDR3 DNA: TGTGCCAGCGTCATTGTAACGGGACAAATTCCGTTACCATACAATGAGCAGTTCTTC
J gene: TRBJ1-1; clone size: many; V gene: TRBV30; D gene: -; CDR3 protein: CAWVFGWSEAFF; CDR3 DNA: TGTGCCTGGGTCTTCGGGTGGTCTGAAGCTTTCTTT
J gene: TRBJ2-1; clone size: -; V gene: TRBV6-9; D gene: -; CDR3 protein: CASSYVASINEQFF; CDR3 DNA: TGTGCCAGCAGTTACGTGGCTAGCATCAATGAGCAGTTCTTC
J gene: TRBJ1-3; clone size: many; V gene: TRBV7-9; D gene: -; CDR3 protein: CASSLEAGNTIYF; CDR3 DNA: TGTGCCAGCAGCTTAGAGGCTGGAAACACCATATATTTT
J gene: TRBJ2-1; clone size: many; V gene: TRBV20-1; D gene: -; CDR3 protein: CSALTRADREFF; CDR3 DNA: TGCAGTGCTTTAACCAGGGCCGACCGGGAGTTCTTC
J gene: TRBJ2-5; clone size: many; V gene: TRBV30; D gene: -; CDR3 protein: CAWSGGTVGETQYF; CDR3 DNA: TGTGCCTGGAGTGGAGGGACGGTGGGGGAGACCCAGTACTTC
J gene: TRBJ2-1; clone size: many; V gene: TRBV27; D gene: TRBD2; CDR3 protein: CASSLGTSGISDGQFF; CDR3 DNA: TGTGCCAGCAGTTTAGGGACTAGCGGGATTTCGGATGGGCAGTTCTTC